These 14 T cell receptor beta chains originate from one sample sequenced in a study of blood T cells in healthy people across ages. Primers used in a second PCR of roughly 6 to 12 cycles were a sample-barcoded 5' primer and a J-beta primer mix. TCRdb re-analysed the 5' RACE reads in MiXCR, keeping a single row per CDR3 protein. The sample has about 1,500,000 distinct CDR3 sequences; 28% are singletons. Source material: blood. The receptors were sampled from a woman aged 30 to 39 in good health.

With regard to this clonotype: Just one base apart from a much larger clone, this may be a read error. The rearrangement links TRBV5-1 to TRBJ1-2; 8 bases line up with TRBD1. V lost 5 bases and J lost 5; bases outside the gene matches: 5. Germline CDR1 and CDR2: SGHRS and YFSETQ. The CDR3 runs to 13 residues. CDR3 in DNA: TGCGCCAGCAGGACAGGGGCCGGGTATGGCTACACCTTC. This translates into CASRTGAGYGYTF.

The V and J genes are TRBV6-2 or TRBV6-3 and TRBJ2-5; 9 nucleotides agree with TRBD2. Germline CDR1 is MNHEY and CDR2 is SVGEGT. The length of the CDR3 is 15 residues. The ends lost 7 bases at V and 4 bases at J; junction bases unmatched: 10. CDR3 sequence reads: CASTPSGIGGETQYF. The CDR3 coding sequence is TGTGCCAGCACGCCTAGCGGGATTGGGGGAGAGACCCAGTACTTC.

V and J are TRBV10-3 and TRBJ2-6, with TRBD2 matching over 7 bases. Germline V gives CDR1 ENHRY, CDR2 SYGVKD. The CDR3 runs to 16 residues. The V segment lost 4 bases and the J segment 1 base; nucleotides outside the gene matches: 4. The CDR3 DNA sequence: TGTGCCATCAGTGTGATGGGGGGGTCTGGGGCCAACGTCCTGACTTTC. Translated: CAISVMGGSGANVLTF.

The chain is built from TRBV20-1 and TRBJ2-3, with a weak D call TRBD2 (6 bases). V was shortened by 8 bases and J by 2 bases, with 14 bases between the two germline ends. Germline CDR1 reads DFQATT; CDR2 reads SNEGSKA (reference sequence). The CDR3 is 13 residues long. The CDR3 here is CSPRDSDTDTQYF. As DNA, the CDR3 is TGCAGTCCGCGGGACTCCGACACAGATACGCAGTATTTT.

There are a few counts of this clonotype. This chain links TRBV4-3 with TRBJ2-3; 8 nucleotides agree with TRBD2. Germline-derived CDR1 and CDR2 are LGHNA and YSLEER. Germline trimming cut 0 bases from V and 4 bases from J; bases unmatched to any gene: 6. The CDR3 runs to 16 residues. CDR3 in amino acids: CASSQERLAIPDTQYF. CDR3 DNA: TGCGCCAGCAGCCAAGAAAGACTAGCGATCCCAGATACGCAGTATTTT.

In DNA form, the CDR3 reads TGTGCCAGCAGTGCCTACGGGACAGATGGCTACACCTTC. Translated, it gives CASSAYGTDGYTF. V is TRBV6-6 and J is TRBJ1-2; 7 bases align to TRBD1. CDR3 length equals 13 residues. Germline assignment: CDR1 MNHNY and CDR2 SVGAGI (reference sequence). V lost 5 bases to trimming and J lost 6 bases; unmatched junction nucleotides: 6.

This clonotype was seen a few times. The gene calls are TRBV7-2 and TRBJ2-4; 8 bases align to TRBD1. The germline gives CDR1 SGHTA, CDR2 FQGNSA. The CDR3 totals 15 residues. The V and J ends lost 1 base and 5 bases, in that order; junction bases with no gene match: 4. The CDR3 DNA follows: TGTGCCAGCAGCTTAGATAGCAGGGGGCAAAACATTCAGTACTTC. It yields the protein CASSLDSRGQNIQYF.

This clonotype was recorded at least ten times. This sequence joins TRBV7-2 and TRBJ2-7; TRBD2 might be the D (5 bases). V gave up 0 bases and J gave up 3 bases, with 15 bases separating them. The germline V gene encodes CDR1 SGHTA and CDR2 FQGNSA. CDR3 length equals 16 residues. DNA of the CDR3: TGTGCCAGCAGCTTAGCTCCGGGAAAGCGGAACTACGAGCAGTACTTC. Its protein product is CASSLAPGKRNYEQYF.

The sample holds a few counts of this clonotype. This chain links TRBV28 with TRBJ1-2; the match to TRBD1 covers 11 bases. The CDR3 contains 15 residues. The junction had 7 bases not matched to a gene; V was cut back by 8 bases and J by 2 bases. Germline V gene lookup returns CDR1 MDHEN and CDR2 SYDVKM. CDR3 sequence reads: CASAGTGGANYGYTF. In DNA, the CDR3 is TGTGCCAGCGCAGGGACAGGGGGGGCCAACTATGGCTACACCTTC.

This CDR3 reads CSALLAGVSNEQFF. The CDR3 DNA reads as TGCAGTGCTCTACTAGCGGGGGTTAGCAATGAGCAGTTCTTC. The V call is TRBV20-1, the J call TRBJ2-1; TRBD2 matches at 11 bases. The length of the CDR3 is 14 residues. CDR1 is DFQATT and CDR2 is SNEGSKA in the germline V gene (reference sequence). Germline trimming cut 5 bases from V and 6 bases from J; bases unmatched to any gene: 6.

This clonotype was counted only a few times. The rearrangement joins TRBV4-3 to TRBJ1-2; TRBD1 matches 7 bases. The CDR3 consists of 17 residues. Germline-derived CDR1 and CDR2 are LGHNA and YSLEER. The V gene end was trimmed by 0 bases and the J gene end by 3 bases; junction bases not matched to a gene: 10. For the CDR3, the DNA is TGCGCCAGCAGCCAAGAATATGAGACAGGGATGTACTATGGCTACACCTTC. This translates into CASSQEYETGMYYGYTF.

This clonotype was recorded at least ten times. The chain uses TRBV10-2 and TRBJ2-1; 13 bases align to TRBD2. V was clipped by 8 bases and J by 5 bases; unmatched bases: 6. Per germline, CDR1 WSHSY and CDR2 SAAADI. The CDR3 contains 15 residues. The CDR3 sequence: CASRFGLAGDNEQFF. In DNA form, the CDR3 reads TGCGCCAGCCGGTTTGGACTAGCGGGGGACAATGAGCAGTTCTTC.

This clonotype has a count of ten or more. The V and J genes are TRBV9 and TRBJ1-1; 9 nucleotides line up with TRBD1. Looked up from germline, CDR1 is SGDLS and CDR2 is YYNGEE. This CDR3 region has 15 residues. The ends lost 4 bases at V and 2 bases at J; junction bases unmatched: 6. This CDR3 reads CASSPRQGGNTEAFF. For the CDR3, the DNA is TGTGCCAGCAGCCCTCGACAGGGGGGAAACACTGAAGCTTTCTTT.

The chain joins TRBV7-9 to TRBJ2-7, with 11 bases lining up with TRBD2. CDR1 and CDR2 (germline): SEHNR, FQNEAQ (reference sequence). Losses at the gene ends were 5 bases for V and 5 bases for J; bases not matched to a gene: 11. This CDR3 region has 16 residues. CDR3 sequence reads: CASSLTSGRDTDEQYF. CDR3 nucleotides: TGTGCCAGCAGCCTAACTAGCGGGAGAGATACGGACGAGCAGTACTTC. The variable domain in full, completed from reference TRBV7-9 and TRBJ2-7, reads DTGVSQNPRHKITKRGQNVTFRCDPISEHNRLYWYRQTLGQGPEFLTYFQNEAQLEKSRLLSDRFSAERPKGSFSTLEIQRTEQGDSAMYLCASSLTSGRDTDEQYFGPGTRLTVT.